The clone carrying this T cell receptor (beta chain) was counted ten times or more. The V and J ends lost 4 bases and 6 bases respectively, with 15 bases between them. The CDR3 runs to 14 residues. Germline CDR1 and CDR2: MNHEY and SVGAGI. Authors of the study amplified TCR beta CDR3 regions from RNA transcripts. TCR CDR3 underwent first-round RT-PCR with the HTBI primer set. One entry per CDR3 protein, called by TCRdb with MiXCR from the multiplex PCR reads. This sample has 450,000 to 650,000 distinct CDR3 sequences, with about 20% found just once. The data derive from a study of T cells in Graves' hyperthyroidism and ophthalmopathy.

The V and J genes are TRBV6-5 and TRBJ1-1, with D tentatively TRBD1 (5 bases). Sequencing used blood. The sequence derives from a young man with Graves' hyperthyroidism. DNA of the CDR3: TGTGCCAGCAGTTCGCCAGGGATGATTGCTGAAGCTTTCTTT. Translated, it gives CASSSPGMIAEAFF.